The 21 T cell receptor beta chains given below trace back to one sample, sequenced in a study of PD-1 blockade in classical Hodgkin lymphoma. The assay was immunoSEQ multiplex PCR, and TCRdb's table has in-frame clones only and misses some. Seen here are 60,000 to 65,000 clones, 88% observed once, and the top ten hold under 15%. Each and every patient relapsed after autologous stem cell transplantation, and patients got differing brentuximab vedotin exposure. The specimen comprised peripheral blood mononuclear cells (PBMCs), sampled at baseline. These receptors were obtained from a human donor with classical Hodgkin lymphoma.

The rearrangement uses TRBV6-5 and TRBJ1-1; D ambiguous. Trimming shortened V by 8 bases and J by 0 bases, and 7 bases separated the two germline ends. This CDR3 is 12 amino acids long. The V gene's germline CDR1 is MNHEY and CDR2 SVGAGI. The CDR3 sequence is CASRSLNTEAFF. CDR3 coding DNA: TGTGCCAGCCGCAGCTTGAACACTGAAGCTTTCTTT.

This chain uses TRBV6-1 with TRBJ1-1; perhaps TRBD1 as D (6 bases). Germline-derived CDR1 and CDR2 are MNHNS and SASEGT. The CDR3 runs to 13 residues. Deletions cut 6 bases from V and 1 base from J, with 9 bases between. The CDR3 sequence: CASRATGNTEAFF. The CDR3 DNA reads as TGTGCCAGCAGGGCGACAGGGAACACTGAAGCTTTCTTT.

The rearrangement joins TRBV19 to TRBJ1-1; unclear D gene. CDR1 LNHDA and CDR2 SQIVND come from the germline V gene (reference sequence). The ends were cut back, 11 bases at V and 3 bases at J, with 4 bases in the middle. This CDR3 has 9 amino acids. The CDR3 protein is CAAHTEAFF. The DNA for the CDR3 is TGTGCCGCGCACACTGAAGCTTTCTTT.

CDR3 nucleotide sequence: TGTGCCAGCACGGCAGGGGGTCATGGAAAACTGTTTTTT. This translates into CASTAGGHGKLFF. The chain links TRBV9 to TRBJ1-4; 7 bases match TRBD1. Germline lookup yields CDR1 SGDLS and CDR2 YYNGEE. With 6 bases clipped from V and 10 bases from J, the junction kept 9 bases outside the gene matches. The CDR3 contains 13 residues.

On this clone itself: At the DNA level, this CDR3 is encoded by other sequences in the same sample as well. The V and J genes are TRBV21-1 and TRBJ2-3. TRBV21-1 is termed a pseudogene. The CDR3 runs to 15 residues. Here the CDR3 reads CASSKLAGLTDTQYF. CDR3 bases: TGTGCCAGCAGCAAACTAGCAGGGCTCACAGATACGCAGTATTTT.

This chain connects TRBV18 to TRBJ1-3; 7 bases fit TRBD1. This CDR3 has 19 residues. The junction had 14 bases not matched to a gene; V was cut back by 3 bases and J by 0 bases. Per germline, CDR1 KGHSH and CDR2 LQKENI. CDR3 sequence reads: CASSPRTGTDDYSGNTIYF. In nucleotides, the CDR3 is TGTGCCAGCTCACCCCGGACCGGGACAGACGATTACTCTGGAAACACCATATATTTT.

J is TRBJ1-5 and V is TRBV5-1; 10 bases align to TRBD1. The CDR3 spans 15 residues. Germline CDR1 is SGHRS and CDR2 is YFSETQ. With 3 bases clipped from V and 6 bases from J, the junction kept 6 bases outside the gene matches. Here the CDR3 DNA reads TGCGCCAGCAGCTGGGACGGGACAGGGGTTCAGCCCCAGCATTTT. This encodes CASSWDGTGVQPQHF.

This chain connects TRBV9 to TRBJ2-1; TRBD1 is a possible D gene (6 bases). This CDR3 comprises 15 residues. The V gene's germline CDR1 is SGDLS and CDR2 YYNGEE. Trimming took 0 bases from V and 7 from J, leaving 14 bases between them. CDR3 residues: CASSVVPGQRNEQFF. CDR3 nucleotides: TGTGCCAGCAGCGTAGTCCCCGGACAGAGGAATGAGCAGTTCTTC.

This clone rates as medium-sized. V and J are TRBV28 and TRBJ2-3; tentatively, D is TRBD2 (6 bases). V was clipped by 2 bases and J by 0 bases, with 24 bases between them. The CDR3 contains 20 residues. CDR1 and CDR2 from the germline V gene are MDHEN and SYDVKM. CDR3 in amino acids: CASSLGASAETRISTDTQYF. The CDR3 DNA follows: TGTGCCAGCAGTTTAGGGGCTAGCGCCGAAACGCGAATTAGCACAGATACGCAGTATTTT.

The V call is TRBV18, the J call TRBJ1-1; 9 nucleotides align to TRBD1. Germline CDR1 reads KGHSH; CDR2 reads LQKENI. The CDR3 extends over 13 amino acids. Trimming removed 4 bases from V and 3 bases from J; junction bases left unmatched: 0. The CDR3 nucleotides are TGTGCCAGCTCACGACAGGGGGACACTGAAGCTTTCTTT. This translates into CASSRQGDTEAFF.

CDR3 bases: TGTGCCAGCAGCCCCGGGGGGACAGGGGGCCAAAAACTGTTTTTT. It encodes CASSPGGTGGQKLFF. The rearrangement joins TRBV11-2 to TRBJ1-4; 12 nucleotides align to TRBD1. This CDR3 comprises 15 residues. The trim removed 5 bases at V and 9 bases at J, leaving 7 bases unmatched. Germline lookup yields CDR1 SGHAT and CDR2 FQNNGV.

Only a few counts were recorded for this clone. The chain carries TRBV12-5 and TRBJ1-4; no firm D call. Germline V gives CDR1 LGHNT, CDR2 FRNRAP. V lost 0 bases to trimming and J lost 6 bases, with 14 bases between them. This CDR3 comprises 16 residues. CDR3 DNA sequence: TGTGCTAGTGGTTTGGTACTGGGCGCTAGCTATGAAAAACTGTTTTTT. Protein product: CASGLVLGASYEKLFF.

This clone has a handful of counts. This chain links TRBV7-2 with TRBJ2-7; D is possibly TRBD2 (6 bases). Trimming took off 3 bases at V and 7 bases at J, with 10 bases between the two ends. The CDR3 extends over 12 amino acids. Germline V gene lookup returns CDR1 SGHTA and CDR2 FQGNSA. The CDR3 sequence is CASSFSGVEQYF. The DNA for the CDR3 is TGTGCCAGCAGCTTTTCGGGAGTGGAGCAGTACTTC.

The chain uses TRBV10-3 and TRBJ1-1; no clear D. The V gene's germline CDR1 is ENHRY and CDR2 SYGVKD. Trimming took 1 base from V and 0 from J, leaving 9 bases between them. This CDR3 spans 15 amino acids. CDR3 sequence: CAISELRPMNTEAFF. The CDR3 DNA is TGTGCCATCAGTGAGTTGAGACCGATGAACACTGAAGCTTTCTTT.

This chain connects TRBV6-4 to TRBJ1-2; D is perhaps TRBD1 (5 bases). The CDR3 extends over 13 amino acids. Trimming shortened V by 6 bases and J by 7 bases, and 15 bases separated the two germline ends. The germline V gene encodes CDR1 MRHNA and CDR2 SNTAGT. The CDR3 reads CASRGTGRVGYTF. The DNA of the CDR3 is TGTGCCAGCAGGGGGACCGGCAGGGTTGGCTACACCTTC.

The chain recombines TRBV25-1 with TRBJ2-2, with D perhaps matching TRBD1 or TRBD2 (5 bases each). The germline V gene has CDR1 MGHDK and CDR2 SYGVNS. Between the trimmed V and J ends, which lost 11 bases and 3 bases, there was a span of 16 bases. The CDR3 is 14 residues long. CDR3 nucleotides: TGTGCCCACTCCGGGACCTCGGACACCGGGGAGCTGTTTTTT. Residues: CAHSGTSDTGELFF. Supplemented by reference TRBV25-1 and TRBJ2-2, the full variable domain reads EADIYQTPRYLVIGTGKKITLECSQTMGHDKMYWYQQDPGMELHLIHYSYGVNSTEKGDLSSESTVSRIRTEHFPLTLESARPSHTSQYLCAHSGTSDTGELFFGEGSRLTVL.

The J gene is TRBJ2-3, the V gene TRBV5-1; TRBD2 matches 7 bases. Germline V gives CDR1 SGHRS, CDR2 YFSETQ. This CDR3 has 16 amino acids. The J segment lost 5 bases and the V segment lost 2 bases, leaving 11 bases of the junction unmatched. The CDR3 DNA reads as TGCGCCAGCAGCTTATCCGGGACTAACTTTGGAGATACGCAGTATTTT. This encodes CASSLSGTNFGDTQYF.

The chain links TRBV6-6 to TRBJ2-2; D may be TRBD2 (5 bases). Germline values: CDR1 MNHNY, CDR2 SVGAGI (reference sequence). The CDR3 totals 13 residues. V was shortened by 5 bases and J by 7 bases, with 11 bases between the two germline ends. The CDR3 coding sequence is TGTGCCAGCAGTCTCGGGGTTAGCGGGGAGCTGTTTTTT. Protein product: CASSLGVSGELFF.

The CDR3 reads CASSEYEQYF. The CDR3 DNA follows: TGTGCCAGCAGTGAGTACGAGCAGTACTTC. The chain is built from TRBV2 and TRBJ2-7; D remains unclear. The CDR3 length is 10 residues. Germline V CDR1 and CDR2: SNHLY, FYNNEI. V was shortened by 3 bases and J by 4 bases, with 1 base between the two germline ends.

The chain carries TRBV27 and TRBJ1-4; D call uncertain. The CDR3 runs to 15 residues. In germline, CDR1 is MNHEY, CDR2 SMNVEV (reference sequence). Trimming pared 3 bases from V and 0 bases from J, leaving 8 bases between. The CDR3 DNA reads as TGTGCCAGCAGTTTTTCGTCTGCAACTAATGAAAAACTGTTTTTT. Amino acid sequence: CASSFSSATNEKLFF.

This chain connects TRBV5-1 to TRBJ2-7, with 7 bases lining up with TRBD1. Unmatched junction bases numbered 4, after V lost 4 bases and J lost 3 bases. Germline CDR1 reads SGHRS; CDR2 reads YFSETQ. CDR3 size: 13 residues. The CDR3 sequence: CASSPTGFYEQYF. The CDR3 coding sequence is TGCGCCAGCAGCCCGACAGGGTTCTACGAGCAGTACTTC.